Listed here are 18 T cell receptor beta chains from one sample, sequenced in a study of blood T cell repertoires in COVID-19 (dated by TCRdb to 2020 to 2021). The library was produced with the immunoSEQ multiplex PCR assay. In its TCRdb copy, this immuneACCESS table keeps in-frame sequences only and misses some clones. Where compared with another copy, unresolved V genes explain less than half of these, and the others have no known cause. The sample table holds 240,000 or so clones, of which nearly 90% were seen once. Under 0.95% of the sample is in the top ten clones. The sequenced sample consisted of peripheral blood. Source of these receptors: a woman aged 25-40 years with acute or convalescent COVID-19.

The sample holds one count of this clone. The chain combines TRBV6-5 with TRBJ1-1, with D unresolved. With 6 bases removed from V and 3 bases from J, the gap between germline ends came to 11 bases. The CDR3 spans 13 residues. CDR1 and CDR2 from the germline V gene are MNHEY and SVGAGI. The CDR3 region is CASRLGPYTEAFF. CDR3 nucleotide sequence: TGTGCCAGCAGGCTTGGGCCATACACTGAAGCTTTCTTT.

This clone was counted between two and nine times. The rearrangement uses TRBV7-9 and TRBJ1-4; 7 nucleotides match TRBD1. Germline V gene lookup returns CDR1 SEHNR and CDR2 FQNEAQ (reference sequence). This CDR3 has 16 residues. The V segment lost 6 bases and the J segment 3 bases; nucleotides outside the gene matches: 10. The CDR3 nucleotides read TGTGCCAGCAGTCCCGGTACCGGGACAGCTAATGAAAAACTGTTTTTT. It specifies CASSPGTGTANEKLFF.

The genes are TRBV7-9 and TRBJ2-2; D is perhaps TRBD2 (7 bases). V dropped 5 bases and J dropped 1 base, with 14 bases sitting between them. CDR3 length: 16 residues. Germline CDR1 and CDR2: SEHNR and FQNEAQ (reference sequence). Here the CDR3 DNA reads TGTGCCAGCAGCCTACAGGGAGGGTGGAACACCGGGGAGCTGTTTTTT. It specifies CASSLQGGWNTGELFF.

This clone was seen just once. The chain employs TRBV18 and TRBJ2-1, with TRBD2 matching 12 bases. Germline lookup yields CDR1 KGHSH and CDR2 LQKENI. This CDR3 has 19 amino acids. Trimming took 3 bases from V and 4 from J; bases not matched to a gene: 13. The CDR3 protein is CASSPPLAGGAPRYNEQFF. The CDR3 coding sequence is TGTGCCAGCTCACCGCCCCTAGCGGGAGGGGCCCCGAGGTACAATGAGCAGTTCTTC.

This chain links TRBV18 with TRBJ1-4, with D unclear. Between the trimmed V and J ends, which lost 2 bases and 4 bases, there was a span of 11 bases. Germline V gene sequence: CDR1 KGHSH, CDR2 LQKENI. This CDR3 region has 15 residues. The CDR3 here is CASSPSGSSNEKLFF. The CDR3 region has the DNA TGTGCCAGCTCACCATCGGGGAGCAGTAATGAAAAACTGTTTTTT.

This clone was counted only a few times. This sequence joins TRBV11-2 and TRBJ1-2; 9 nucleotides align to TRBD1. The CDR3 length is 16 residues. V lost 6 bases, J lost 4 bases, and 12 bases stayed unmatched. The V gene's germline CDR1 is SGHAT and CDR2 FQNNGV. The CDR3 DNA reads TGTGCCAGCAGGGCTAAATCCGGGACAGGGCCCTATGGCTACACCTTC. Protein product: CASRAKSGTGPYGYTF.

The rearrangement joins TRBV15 to TRBJ2-3; 7 bases match TRBD2. This CDR3 comprises 12 residues. The V gene's germline CDR1 is LNHNV and CDR2 YYDKDF (reference sequence). V dropped 3 bases and J dropped 6; count of bases not matched to a gene: 0. CDR3: CATSSSGDTQYF. CDR3 DNA: TGTGCCACCAGCAGTAGCGGGGATACGCAGTATTTT.

The V gene is TRBV18, the J gene TRBJ1-5; TRBD1 might be the D (6 bases). CDR3 length: 19 residues. The germline gives CDR1 KGHSH, CDR2 LQKENI. V lost 2 bases and J 2 bases, leaving 22 bases between the germline ends. The CDR3 spells CASSPVYRDTIRGNQPQHF. CDR3 sequence (DNA): TGTGCCAGCTCACCAGTTTACCGGGACACTATAAGGGGCAATCAGCCCCAGCATTTT.

The CDR3 coding sequence is TGCGCCAGCAGCTTGGAAACAGGGGTTTGGGGAAATGAGCAGTTCTTC. Amino acids: CASSLETGVWGNEQFF. J is TRBJ2-1 and V is TRBV5-1; TRBD1 agrees at 7 bases. Germline V lookup: CDR1 SGHRS, CDR2 YFSETQ. With 0 bases clipped from V and 7 bases from J, the junction kept 10 bases outside the gene matches. This CDR3 region has 16 residues.

The chain links TRBV21-1 to TRBJ1-1; the D call TRBD1 from the table was never checked on the DNA. TRBV21-1 represents a pseudogene. The CDR3 sequence is 17 residues long. CDR3 DNA sequence: TGTGCCAGCAGCCCCATCATGCCGGGACAACAAAACACTGAAGCTTTCTTT. Its translation is CASSPIMPGQQNTEAFF.

The J gene is TRBJ1-1, the V gene TRBV6-5; weak D call: TRBD1 (6 bases). This CDR3 contains 13 residues. CDR1 is MNHEY, CDR2 SVGAGI, per germline. The V gene lost 7 bases and the J gene lost 1 base, with 10 bases spanning the gap. CDR3 in DNA: TGTGCCAGCAACGGACAGTCGAACACTGAAGCTTTCTTT. Translation gives CASNGQSNTEAFF.

V usage is TRBV27 and J usage is TRBJ2-7; 7 bases are shared with TRBD1. The CDR3 sequence is 13 residues long. The V gene's germline CDR1 is MNHEY and CDR2 SMNVEV (reference sequence). The V gene end was trimmed by 3 bases and the J gene end by 4 bases; junction bases not matched to a gene: 3. CDR3 sequence: CASSFGTDYEQYF. The DNA for the CDR3 is TGTGCCAGCAGTTTCGGGACAGATTACGAGCAGTACTTC.

The chain employs TRBV27 and TRBJ2-7, with D tentatively TRBD2 (6 bases). Germline V gene data show CDR1 as MNHEY and CDR2 as SMNVEV (reference sequence). The CDR3 contains 15 residues. Trimming pared 5 bases from V and 1 base from J, leaving 15 bases between. This chain's CDR3 is CASSRFRERSYEQYF. In DNA, the CDR3 is TGTGCCAGCAGTAGGTTCCGGGAGCGGTCCTACGAGCAGTACTTC.

This chain joins TRBV3-1 (or the pseudogene TRBV3-2) and TRBJ2-3, with D perhaps matching TRBD2 (6 bases). Per the germline V gene, CDR1 is LGHDT and CDR2 is YNNKEL (reference sequence). The V end lost 0 bases, the J end lost 4 bases, and 11 bases lay between the germline ends. The CDR3 extends over 15 amino acids. CDR3 bases: TGTGCCAGCAGCCAAGAAACTAGCATCCCAGATACGCAGTATTTT. Translating it yields CASSQETSIPDTQYF.

V usage is TRBV13 and J usage is TRBJ1-6, with TRBD1 identical over 7 bases. V was clipped by 5 bases and J by 0 bases; unmatched bases: 7. The CDR3 extends over 17 amino acids. CDR1 and CDR2 (germline): PRHDT, FYEKMQ (reference sequence). The CDR3 spells CASSPRRDSSYNSPLHF. The CDR3 DNA reads as TGTGCCAGCAGCCCTAGACGGGACAGCTCCTATAATTCACCCCTCCACTTT.

The V and J genes are TRBV24-1 and TRBJ1-2; 7 nucleotides agree with TRBD1. The CDR3 runs 13 residues. V lost 9 bases, J lost 0 bases, and 3 bases stayed unmatched. Germline V gives CDR1 KGHDR, CDR2 SFDVKD. The CDR3 reads CATGDSTNYGYTF. The CDR3 DNA reads TGTGCCACCGGGGACAGCACTAACTATGGCTACACCTTC.

This chain joins TRBV7-9 and TRBJ2-5; 8 nucleotides agree with TRBD2. The V gene's germline CDR1 is SEHNR and CDR2 FQNEAQ (reference sequence). The CDR3 has 16 amino acids. J gave up 1 base and V 5 bases, and 9 bases lay outside the gene matches. This CDR3 reads CASSPAGGGVQETQYF. The CDR3 coding sequence is TGTGCCAGCAGCCCCGCGGGGGGCGGTGTCCAAGAGACCCAGTACTTC.

This clone has a single count. The rearrangement joins TRBV30 to TRBJ1-1, with D possibly matching TRBD1 (5 bases). V was trimmed by 3 bases and J by 6 bases, leaving 17 bases between them. This CDR3 region has 14 residues. Germline V CDR1 and CDR2: GTSNPN, SVGIG (reference sequence). The CDR3 spells CAWSHRTPGAEAFF. Written as DNA, the CDR3 is TGTGCCTGGAGCCACAGGACCCCGGGGGCTGAAGCTTTCTTT.